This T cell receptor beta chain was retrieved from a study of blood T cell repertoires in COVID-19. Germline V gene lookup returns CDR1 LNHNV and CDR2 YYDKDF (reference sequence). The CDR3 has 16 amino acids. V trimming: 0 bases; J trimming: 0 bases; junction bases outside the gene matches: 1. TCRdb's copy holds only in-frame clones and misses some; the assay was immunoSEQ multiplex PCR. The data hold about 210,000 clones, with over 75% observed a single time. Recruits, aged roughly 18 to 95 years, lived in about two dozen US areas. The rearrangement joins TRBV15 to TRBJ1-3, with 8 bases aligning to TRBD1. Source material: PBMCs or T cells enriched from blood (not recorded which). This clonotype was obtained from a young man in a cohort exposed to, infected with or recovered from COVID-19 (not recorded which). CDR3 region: CATSREGTGSGNTIYF. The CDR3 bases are TGTGCCACCAGCAGAGAGGGGACAGGCTCTGGAAACACCATATATTTT.